The source of this TCR beta chain is a study of identical twins. This clonotype was counted at least ten times. Antigen specificity is unknown. Template switching added a universal primer site, and cDNA bore unique molecular identifiers. TCRdb ran MiXCR on the 5' RACE reads and lists one entry per CDR3 protein. There are 150,000 or so distinct CDR3 sequences in the sample; roughly 3.2% occur only once, and around 8.1% lies in the top ten. Broader study findings: Twins showed weaker excess sharing in their beta out-of-frame sequences. Conclusions rested on cross-sectional statistics rather than following the same donors. Out-of-frame alpha sequences that twins shared showed excess low generation probability.

Germline V gene data show CDR1 as SGHAT and CDR2 as FQNNGV. With 5 bases clipped from V and 11 bases from J, the junction kept 3 bases outside the gene matches. The CDR3 consists of 11 residues. Sample: memory T cells sorted from blood. The chain joins TRBV11-2 to TRBJ2-3; the match to TRBD1 covers 8 bases. The sequence was collected from a man aged 18 to 35 in good health. The CDR3 DNA is TGTGCCAGCAGCGTACAGGGGGAGCAGTATTTT. It yields the protein CASSVQGEQYF.